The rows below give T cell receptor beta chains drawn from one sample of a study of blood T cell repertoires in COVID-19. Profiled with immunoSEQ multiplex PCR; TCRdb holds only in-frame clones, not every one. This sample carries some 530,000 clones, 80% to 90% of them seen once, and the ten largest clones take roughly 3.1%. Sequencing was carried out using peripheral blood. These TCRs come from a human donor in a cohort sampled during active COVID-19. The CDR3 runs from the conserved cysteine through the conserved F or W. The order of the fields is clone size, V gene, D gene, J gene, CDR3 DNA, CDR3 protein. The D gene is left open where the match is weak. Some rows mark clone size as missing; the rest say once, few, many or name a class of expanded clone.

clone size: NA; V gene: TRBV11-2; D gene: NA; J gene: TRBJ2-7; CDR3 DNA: TGTGCCAGCAGCTTACTGCCAGGGACACCCTACGAGCAGTACTTC; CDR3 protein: CASSLLPGTPYEQYF
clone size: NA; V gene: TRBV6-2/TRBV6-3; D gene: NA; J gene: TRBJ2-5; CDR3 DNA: TGTGCCAGCAGTTTTAGGGTTAGCGGAGAGACCCAGTACTTC; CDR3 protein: CASSFRVSGETQYF
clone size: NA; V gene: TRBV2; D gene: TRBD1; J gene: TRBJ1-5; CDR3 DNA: TGTGCCAGCAGTGTGACAGGGCGTAGCAATCAGCCCCAGCATTTT; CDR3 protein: CASSVTGRSNQPQHF
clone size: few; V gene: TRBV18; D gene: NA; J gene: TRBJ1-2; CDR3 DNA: TGTGCCAGCTCACCCTGGGGGCAGGTCGGAGGAGGCTACACCTTC; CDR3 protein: CASSPWGQVGGGYTF
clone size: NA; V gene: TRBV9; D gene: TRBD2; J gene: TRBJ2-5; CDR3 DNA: TGTGCCAGCAGCGTAGTTCCAGCGGGAGGACCAGAGACCCAGTACTTC; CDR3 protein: CASSVVPAGGPETQYF
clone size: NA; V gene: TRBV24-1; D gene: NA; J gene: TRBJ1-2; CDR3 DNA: TGTGCCACCAGTGATGCTTGGTTCTCAGGGCTTCTTAACTATGGCTACACCTTC; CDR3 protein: CATSDAWFSGLLNYGYTF
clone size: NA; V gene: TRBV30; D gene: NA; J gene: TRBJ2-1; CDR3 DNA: TGTGCCTGGAGTCCCTGGGCTGAGCAGTTCTTC; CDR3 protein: CAWSPWAEQFF
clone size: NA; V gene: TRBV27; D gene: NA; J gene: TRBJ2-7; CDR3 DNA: TGTGCCAGCAGTTTAAATTTCCCGGGGAGCTCCTACGAGCAGTACTTC; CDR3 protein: CASSLNFPGSSYEQYF
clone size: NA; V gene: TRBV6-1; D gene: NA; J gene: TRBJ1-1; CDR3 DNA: TGTGCCAGCAGCCTTGGAGGGGCGAACACTGAAGCTTTCTTT; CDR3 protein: CASSLGGANTEAFF
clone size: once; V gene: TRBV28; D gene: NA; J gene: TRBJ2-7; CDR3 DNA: TGTGCCAGCAGTTTAGGGAGCGTCTACGAGCAGTACTTC; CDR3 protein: CASSLGSVYEQYF